This is a list of T cell receptor beta chains from one sample in a study of CD8+CD57+ T cells in acquired aplastic anemia. TCRdb re-called the reads with MiXCR, one entry per CDR3 protein. This sample has approximately 200,000 distinct CDR3 sequences, with 54% found just once. The specimen was sorted CD4+, CD8+, or CD8+CD57+ T cells (not recorded which) from PBMCs. The source of these receptors is a human donor in good health, serving as a control. CDR3s include the opening cysteine and the closing phenylalanine or tryptophan. The order of the fields is D gene, V gene, J gene, clone size, CDR3 protein, CDR3 DNA. The D gene is left open where the match is weak. Where a row states a size, it is once, few, many or the class of an expanded clone; other rows omit it.

.	TRBV28	TRBJ2-5	many	CASSLLVQEETQYF	TGTGCCAGCAGTTTGCTCGTCCAGGAAGAGACCCAGTACTTC
.	TRBV7-9	TRBJ2-5	.	CASSQEGETQYF	TGTGCCAGCAGCCAAGAAGGTGAGACCCAGTACTTC
.	TRBV12-3/TRBV12-4	TRBJ2-3	many	CASSWVAGRDTQYF	TGTGCCAGCAGTTGGGTGGCAGGGAGAGATACGCAGTATTTT
.	TRBV9	TRBJ1-1	few	CASSAQGRQLNTEAFF	TGTGCCAGCAGCGCCCAAGGAAGACAGTTGAACACTGAAGCTTTCTTT
TRBD2	TRBV10-3	TRBJ2-1	.	CAISLGTSGGANEQFF	TGTGCCATCAGTTTAGGGACTAGCGGGGGAGCGAATGAGCAGTTCTTC
.	TRBV25-1	TRBJ1-1	.	CASSEYGGTYMNTEAFF	TGTGCCAGCAGTGAATATGGAGGTACCTACATGAACACTGAAGCTTTCTTT
TRBD1	TRBV7-2	TRBJ1-2	.	CASSTRDREVGYTF	TGTGCCAGCAGCACCCGGGACAGGGAGGTCGGCTACACCTTC
TRBD2	TRBV7-2	TRBJ2-7	once	CASRRIAGVSYEQYF	TGTGCCAGCAGGCGAATAGCGGGGGTCTCCTACGAGCAGTACTTC
.	TRBV10-3	TRBJ2-3	.	CAISRTGTLTGTDTQYF	TGTGCCATCAGTCGGACCGGGACTTTGACTGGCACAGATACGCAGTATTTT
TRBD2	TRBV2	TRBJ2-1	.	CASSDGTSGGGNEQFF	TGTGCCAGCAGTGACGGGACTAGCGGGGGAGGTAATGAGCAGTTCTTC
TRBD1	TRBV19	TRBJ1-1	once	CASATGVLSCF	TGTGCCAGTGCAACAGGGGTTTTATCTTGTTTT
.	TRBV5-6	TRBJ2-2	.	CASSPQRGSTVPGELFF	TGTGCCAGCAGCCCACAAAGGGGGAGTACTGTGCCCGGGGAGCTGTTTTTT
.	TRBV12-5	TRBJ2-1	.	CASGLLGEQFF	TGTGCTAGTGGTTTGTTGGGGGAGCAGTTCTTC
TRBD1	TRBV7-9	TRBJ2-6	.	CASSSRTGGSGANVLTF	TGTGCCAGCAGCTCCCGGACAGGGGGATCTGGGGCCAACGTCCTGACTTTC
.	TRBV29-1	TRBJ1-4	.	CSAADGRDEKLFF	TGCAGCGCGGCGGACGGGAGGGATGAAAAACTGTTTTTT
TRBD2	TRBV6-6	TRBJ2-7	once	CASSYSLAGGYEQYF	TGTGCCAGCAGTTACAGTCTAGCGGGGGGCTACGAGCAGTACTTC
TRBD1	TRBV15	TRBJ1-5	.	CASNRGGTVINQPLHF	TGTGCCAGCAACCGAGGGGGGACAGTGATAAATCAGCCCCTGCATTTT
.	TRBV7-3	TRBJ2-7	.	CASSPADSPYEQYF	TGTGCCAGCTCACCAGCGGACAGTCCCTACGAGCAGTACTTC
TRBD1	TRBV25-1	TRBJ2-1	many	CASTPGGWVYNEQFF	TGTGCCAGCACCCCAGGGGGCTGGGTCTACAATGAGCAGTTCTTC
.	TRBV25-1	TRBJ2-7	.	CASSEAGSSYEQYF	TGTGCCAGCAGTGAAGCGGGGAGTTCCTACGAGCAGTACTTC
TRBD2	TRBV29-1	TRBJ2-3	.	CSVGGGADTQYF	TGCAGCGTTGGGGGAGGGGCAGATACGCAGTATTTT
.	TRBV2	TRBJ1-1	.	CASSVQRGVDTEAFF	TGTGCCAGCAGTGTGCAGAGGGGGGTGGACACTGAAGCTTTCTTT
TRBD1	TRBV10-3	TRBJ2-7	.	CAIGTGVSYEQYF	TGTGCCATCGGGACAGGGGTCTCCTACGAGCAGTACTTC